This T cell receptor beta chain was captured in a study of Ad26.COV2.S vaccination and SARS-CoV-2 variants. Treatment reported: roughly 18 received Ad26.COV2.S at low or high dose, single or two shots; several received placebo; per-sample allocation not given. Sampling happened 63 days after the first vaccine or placebo injection. TCRdb's table, derived via immunoSEQ multiplex PCR, lists solely in-frame clones and lacks some. The top ten hold less than 4.5% of the sample, which has around 450,000 clones, approximately 87% seen once. The J segment lost 3 bases and the V segment lost 4 bases, leaving 5 bases of the junction unmatched. The V gene's germline CDR1 is SGHKS and CDR2 YYEKEE (reference sequence). The CDR3 runs 15 residues.

The V and J genes are TRBV5-5 and TRBJ2-3, with 10 bases that match TRBD2. The receptor was isolated from a person aged 18-60 years who received the Ad26.COV2.S COVID-19 vaccine or a placebo. The specimen was peripheral blood, collected in a trial of Ad26.COV2.S vaccine versus placebo. Here the CDR3 reads CASSPGLAVTDTQYF. The CDR3, as DNA: TGTGCCAGCAGCCCCGGACTAGCGGTGACAGATACGCAGTATTTT.